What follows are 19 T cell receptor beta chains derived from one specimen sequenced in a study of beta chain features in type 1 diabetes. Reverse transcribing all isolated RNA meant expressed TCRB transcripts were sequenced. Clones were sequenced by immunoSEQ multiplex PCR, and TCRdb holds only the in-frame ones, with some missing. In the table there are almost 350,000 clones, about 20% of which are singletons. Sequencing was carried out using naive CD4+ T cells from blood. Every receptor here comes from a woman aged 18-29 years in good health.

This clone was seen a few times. The CDR3 bases are TGTGCCAGCCGGGCGCGGGGCACGAACACCGGGGAGCTGTTTTTT. Amino acids: CASRARGTNTGELFF. This sequence joins TRBV2 and TRBJ2-2; weak D call: TRBD2 (6 bases). The CDR3 is 15 amino acids. Germline loops: CDR1 SNHLY, CDR2 FYNNEI. Trimming stripped 8 bases from V and 0 bases from J, with 13 bases between. Drawing the rest from reference TRBV2 and TRBJ2-2, the complete variable domain is EPEVTQTPSHQVTQMGQEVILRCVPISNHLYFYWYRQILGQKVEFLVSFYNNEISEKSEIFDDQFSVERPDGSNFTLKIRSTKLEDSAMYFCASRARGTNTGELFFGEGSRLTVL.

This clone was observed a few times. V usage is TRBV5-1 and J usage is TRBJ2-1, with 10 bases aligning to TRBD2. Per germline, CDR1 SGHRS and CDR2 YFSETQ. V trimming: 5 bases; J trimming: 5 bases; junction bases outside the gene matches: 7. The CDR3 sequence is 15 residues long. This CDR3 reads CASRIGLAENNEQFF. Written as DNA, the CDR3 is TGCGCCAGCAGGATAGGACTAGCGGAAAACAATGAGCAGTTCTTC.

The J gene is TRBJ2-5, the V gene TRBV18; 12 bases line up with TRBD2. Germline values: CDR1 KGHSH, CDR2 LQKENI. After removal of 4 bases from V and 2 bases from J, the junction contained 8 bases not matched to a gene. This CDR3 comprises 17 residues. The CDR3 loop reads CASSLLTTSGGQETQYF. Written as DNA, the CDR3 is TGTGCCAGCTCACTCCTAACGACTAGCGGGGGTCAAGAGACCCAGTACTTC.

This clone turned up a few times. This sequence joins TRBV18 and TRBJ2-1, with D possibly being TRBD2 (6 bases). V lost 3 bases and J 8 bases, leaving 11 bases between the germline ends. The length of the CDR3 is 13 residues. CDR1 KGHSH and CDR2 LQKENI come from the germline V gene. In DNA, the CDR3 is TGTGCCAGCTCACCGTTAGGGGAGGATGAGCAGTTCTTC. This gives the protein CASSPLGEDEQFF.

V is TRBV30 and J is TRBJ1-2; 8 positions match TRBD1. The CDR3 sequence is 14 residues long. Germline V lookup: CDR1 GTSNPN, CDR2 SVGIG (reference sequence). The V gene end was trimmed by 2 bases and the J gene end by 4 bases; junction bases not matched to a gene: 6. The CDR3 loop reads CAWSKQGVSYGYTF. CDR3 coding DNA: TGTGCCTGGAGTAAACAGGGGGTTAGCTATGGCTACACCTTC.

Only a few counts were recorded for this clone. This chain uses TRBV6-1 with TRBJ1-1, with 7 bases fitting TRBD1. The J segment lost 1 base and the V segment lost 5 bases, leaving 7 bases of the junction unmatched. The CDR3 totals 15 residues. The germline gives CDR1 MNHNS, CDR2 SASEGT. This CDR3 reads CASSPYRDRNTEAFF. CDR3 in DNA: TGTGCCAGCAGTCCCTACCGGGACAGGAACACTGAAGCTTTCTTT.

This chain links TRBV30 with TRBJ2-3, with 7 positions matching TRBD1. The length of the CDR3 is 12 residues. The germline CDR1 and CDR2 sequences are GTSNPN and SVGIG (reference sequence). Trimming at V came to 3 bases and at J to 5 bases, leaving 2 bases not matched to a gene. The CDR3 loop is CAWSQGEDTQYF. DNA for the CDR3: TGTGCCTGGAGCCAGGGGGAAGATACGCAGTATTTT.

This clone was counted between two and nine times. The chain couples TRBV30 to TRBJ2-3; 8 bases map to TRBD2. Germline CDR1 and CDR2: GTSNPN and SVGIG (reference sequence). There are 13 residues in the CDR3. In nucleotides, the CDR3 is TGTGCTTACACCCCGGGGGGGCCAGATACGCAGTATTTT. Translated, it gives CAYTPGGPDTQYF.

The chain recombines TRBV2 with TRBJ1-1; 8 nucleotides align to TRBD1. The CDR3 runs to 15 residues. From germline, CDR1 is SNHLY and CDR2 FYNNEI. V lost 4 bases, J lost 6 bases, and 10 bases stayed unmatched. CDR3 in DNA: TGTGCCAGCAGTGGATTCCGGGACAGGCTAGCTGAAGCTTTCTTT. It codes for CASSGFRDRLAEAFF. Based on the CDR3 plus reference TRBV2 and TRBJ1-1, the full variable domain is EPEVTQTPSHQVTQMGQEVILRCVPISNHLYFYWYRQILGQKVEFLVSFYNNEISEKSEIFDDQFSVERPDGSNFTLKIRSTKLEDSAMYFCASSGFRDRLAEAFFGQGTRLTVV.

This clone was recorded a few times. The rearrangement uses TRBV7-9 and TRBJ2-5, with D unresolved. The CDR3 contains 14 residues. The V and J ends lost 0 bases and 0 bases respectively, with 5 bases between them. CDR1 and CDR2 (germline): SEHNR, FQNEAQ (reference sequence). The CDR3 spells CASSLASYQETQYF. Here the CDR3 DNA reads TGTGCCAGCAGCTTAGCGAGCTACCAAGAGACCCAGTACTTC.

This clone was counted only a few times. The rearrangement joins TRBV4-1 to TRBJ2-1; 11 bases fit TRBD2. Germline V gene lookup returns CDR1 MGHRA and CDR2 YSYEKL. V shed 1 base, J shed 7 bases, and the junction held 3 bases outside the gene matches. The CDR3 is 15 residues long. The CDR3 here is CASSQVAGGPNEQFF. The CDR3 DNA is TGCGCCAGCAGCCAAGTAGCGGGGGGGCCGAATGAGCAGTTCTTC.

The CDR3 DNA follows: TGTGCCTGGGCGGGACTAGCGGGAGTCTACGAGCAGTACTTC. Translated: CAWAGLAGVYEQYF. The gene calls are TRBV30 and TRBJ2-7; 14 positions agree with TRBD2. V dropped 5 bases and J dropped 3; count of bases not matched to a gene: 3. This CDR3 contains 14 residues. Germline values: CDR1 GTSNPN, CDR2 SVGIG (reference sequence).

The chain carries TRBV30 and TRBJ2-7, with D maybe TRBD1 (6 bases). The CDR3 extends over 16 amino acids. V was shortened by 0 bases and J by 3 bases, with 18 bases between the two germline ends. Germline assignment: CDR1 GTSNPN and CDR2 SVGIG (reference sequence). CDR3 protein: CAWSVTSSGDRYEQYF. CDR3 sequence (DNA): TGTGCCTGGAGTGTGACTTCATCAGGGGACCGCTACGAGCAGTACTTC.

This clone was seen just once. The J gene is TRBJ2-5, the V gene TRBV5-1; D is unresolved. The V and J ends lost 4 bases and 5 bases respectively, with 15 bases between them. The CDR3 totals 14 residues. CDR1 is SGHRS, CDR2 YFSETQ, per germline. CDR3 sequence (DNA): TGCGCCAGCAGCCCGGTGACTGCCCGGGAGACCCAGTACTTC. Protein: CASSPVTARETQYF.

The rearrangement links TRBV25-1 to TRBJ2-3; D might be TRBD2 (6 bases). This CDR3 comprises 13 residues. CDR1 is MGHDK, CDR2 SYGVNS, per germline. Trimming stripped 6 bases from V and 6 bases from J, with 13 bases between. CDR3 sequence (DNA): TGTGCCAGCAGCCGGGAGATAGCGGATACGCAGTATTTT. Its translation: CASSREIADTQYF.

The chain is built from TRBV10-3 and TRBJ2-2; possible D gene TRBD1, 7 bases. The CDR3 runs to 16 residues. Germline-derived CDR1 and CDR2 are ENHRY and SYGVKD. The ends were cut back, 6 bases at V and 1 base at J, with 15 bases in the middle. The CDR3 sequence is CAIRDSGGRNTGELFF. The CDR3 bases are TGTGCCATCAGAGACTCAGGGGGGAGGAACACCGGGGAGCTGTTTTTT.

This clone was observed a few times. CDR3 in amino acids: CATSRQTAMNTEAFF. CDR3 DNA: TGTGCCACCAGCAGACAGACAGCCATGAACACTGAAGCTTTCTTT. The V call is TRBV15, the J call TRBJ1-1; the D gene is possibly TRBD1 (5 bases). V was pared by 2 bases and J by 0 bases, with 10 bases between. Germline CDR1 is LNHNV and CDR2 is YYDKDF (reference sequence). The CDR3 has 15 amino acids.

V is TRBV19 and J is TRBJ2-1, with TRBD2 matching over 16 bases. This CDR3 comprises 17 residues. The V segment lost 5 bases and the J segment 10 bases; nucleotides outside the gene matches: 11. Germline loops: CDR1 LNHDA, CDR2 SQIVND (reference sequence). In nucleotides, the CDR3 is TGTGCCAGTAGTCGGACCGGGACTAGCGGGAGGGCCGGAGAGCAGTTCTTC. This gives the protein CASSRTGTSGRAGEQFF.

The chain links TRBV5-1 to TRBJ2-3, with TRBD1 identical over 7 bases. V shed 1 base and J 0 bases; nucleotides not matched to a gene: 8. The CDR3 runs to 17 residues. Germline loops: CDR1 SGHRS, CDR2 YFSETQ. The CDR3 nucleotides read TGCGCCAGCAGCTTGCTGTGGACAGGCTCTAGCACAGATACGCAGTATTTT. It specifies CASSLLWTGSSTDTQYF.